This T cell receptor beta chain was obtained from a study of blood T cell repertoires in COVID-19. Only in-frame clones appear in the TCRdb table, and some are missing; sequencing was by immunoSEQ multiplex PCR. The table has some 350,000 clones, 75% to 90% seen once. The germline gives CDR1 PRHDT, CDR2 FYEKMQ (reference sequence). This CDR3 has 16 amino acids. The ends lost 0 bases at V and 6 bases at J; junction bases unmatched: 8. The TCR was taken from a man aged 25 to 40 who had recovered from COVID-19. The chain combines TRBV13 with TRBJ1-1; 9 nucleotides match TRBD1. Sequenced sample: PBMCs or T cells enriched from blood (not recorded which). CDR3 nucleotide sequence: TGTGCCAGCAGCTTAGGCGGGACAGGGAATGCCGCTGAAGCTTTCTTT. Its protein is CASSLGGTGNAAEAFF.